Included here is one TCR beta chain sequence, with context. What it binds is not known. The sample belongs to a study of molecular identifiers for immune sequencing clone quantification. TCRdb fed the PCR reads into MiXCR, producing one record per CDR3 protein. This sample has 20,000 or so distinct CDR3 sequences, with 20% to 25% found just once. Whole-study findings and limits: In naive cells, under 1% of molecules belonged to clones above 20 RNA copies, against over 97% in effector cells.

This CDR3 region has 13 residues. The trim removed 4 bases at V and 0 bases at J, leaving 3 bases unmatched. Looked up from germline, CDR1 is SQVTM and CDR2 is ANQGSEA. The sorting of naive CD8 T cells used the CD8+CD4-CCR7+CD45RA+ phenotype. V gene TRBV29-1 combines with J gene TRBJ2-7, with 7 bases lining up with TRBD1. Sequences were obtained from naive CD8+ T cells from blood, with Jurkat cell RNA spiked in. The subset: FACS-sorted CD8+CD4-CCR7+CD45RA+ naive T cells. The TCR was taken from a human donor in good health. Some libraries in this study had Jurkat cell RNA spiked in. In DNA, the CDR3 is TGCAGCGTTGCAGGGGGTCGCTCCTACGAGCAGTACTTC. Protein: CSVAGGRSYEQYF.